This T cell receptor beta chain was sequenced in a study of T cells in localized non-small cell lung cancer. General study points: Blood T cell density predicted longer survival; adjacent-lung clonality, shorter. Clonality peaked in uninvolved adjacent lung rather than tumor. Turning up in adjacent lung were a median roughly 60 of the top 100 tumor clones.

The sample holds a few counts of this clone. The antigen is unknown. CDR3 size: 14 residues. Germline CDR1 SGDLS, CDR2 YYNGEE. Trimming cost V 4 bases and J 5 bases, with 12 bases left between them. Produced via immunoSEQ multiplex PCR; TCRdb's table is partial and in-frame only. The sample carries about 6,700 clones, roughly 53% recorded once. The J gene is TRBJ2-2, the V gene TRBV9; D is unclear. This TCR was sampled from a female donor older than 55 with stage I lung adenocarcinoma. The input for sequencing was lymph node tissue, taken before any cancer treatment. The CDR3 region has the DNA TGTGCCAGCAGCCCAGAAGTGGCTACCGGGGAGCTGTTTTTT. Amino acid sequence: CASSPEVATGELFF.